Below are 23 T cell receptor beta chains sequenced from a single sample in a study of beta chain features in type 1 diabetes. TCRB transcripts that were expressed got sequenced, as all of the isolated RNA had been reverse transcribed. Clones were read by immunoSEQ multiplex PCR, and TCRdb kept only the in-frame ones, dropping some. The sample lists under 950,000 clones; roughly a sixth were seen once. The sequencing input was naive CD4+ T cells from blood. The source is a woman aged 18-35 years in good health.

This clone was found a few times. This chain uses TRBV7-6 with TRBJ2-3; 10 bases are a match to TRBD2. The germline V gene has CDR1 SGHVS and CDR2 FNYEAQ. This CDR3 contains 16 residues. J was trimmed by 3 bases and V by 1 base; bases with no gene match: 4. CDR3 nucleotides: TGTGCCAGCAGCTTAGTACCTAGCGGGGGAACAGATACGCAGTATTTT. This encodes CASSLVPSGGTDTQYF. The variable domain in full, completed from reference TRBV7-6 and TRBJ2-3, reads GAGVSQSPRYKVTKRGQDVALRCDPISGHVSLYWYRQALGQGPEFLTYFNYEAQQDKSGLPNDRFSAERPEGSISTLTIQRTEQRDSAMYRCASSLVPSGGTDTQYFGPGTRLTVL.

This clone was detected a few times. The rearrangement links TRBV7-9 to TRBJ2-7; D tentatively reads TRBD1 or TRBD2 (5 bases each). This CDR3 comprises 15 residues. Trimming stripped 5 bases from V and 3 bases from J, with 17 bases between. Germline assignment: CDR1 SEHNR and CDR2 FQNEAQ (reference sequence). The CDR3 DNA sequence: TGTGCCAGCAGCGTGGGACCGCGGAACCACTACGAGCAGTACTTC. It encodes CASSVGPRNHYEQYF.

This clone came up a few times. V and J are TRBV7-2 and TRBJ2-2; D might be TRBD1 (6 bases). CDR1 and CDR2 from the germline V gene are SGHTA and FQGNSA. The CDR3 covers 15 residues. V was shortened by 4 bases and J by 0 bases, with 9 bases between the two germline ends. The CDR3, as DNA: TGTGCCAGCAGCTGGACAGAGTCGAACACCGGGGAGCTGTTTTTT. Residues: CASSWTESNTGELFF.

With respect to this clone: Other DNA sequences in the sample encode the same CDR3. The chain employs TRBV7-2 and TRBJ2-7; perhaps TRBD2 as D (5 bases). CDR1 and CDR2 (germline): SGHTA, FQGNSA. V was trimmed by 1 base and J by 0 bases, leaving 10 bases between them. This CDR3 comprises 15 residues. The CDR3 nucleotides are TGTGCCAGCAGCTTAGACCCCCGGGGCTCCTACGAGCAGTACTTC. Translating it yields CASSLDPRGSYEQYF.

The chain has TRBV4-1 and TRBJ1-4; no definite D call. The germline V and J ends were trimmed by 2 bases and 8 bases, with 9 bases remaining between them. The CDR3 covers 13 residues. Germline V gene sequence: CDR1 MGHRA, CDR2 YSYEKL. The CDR3 loop reads CASSQSYGEKLFF. The CDR3 nucleotides read TGCGCCAGCAGCCAATCGTACGGGGAAAAACTGTTTTTT.

This clone was seen a handful of times. The chain employs TRBV15 and TRBJ2-3; 14 bases map to TRBD2. V shed 4 bases, J shed 3 bases, and the junction held 6 bases outside the gene matches. The germline V gene encodes CDR1 LNHNV and CDR2 YYDKDF (reference sequence). This CDR3 region has 17 residues. CDR3 nucleotide sequence: TGTGCCACCAGCACGGGACTAGCGGGAGTGGTTACAGATACGCAGTATTTT. Amino acids: CATSTGLAGVVTDTQYF.

This clone was seen more than once but under ten times. The rearrangement uses TRBV7-9 and TRBJ2-1, with 9 bases aligning to TRBD1. Trimming removed 4 bases from V and 8 bases from J; junction bases left unmatched: 9. This CDR3 region has 15 residues. The germline gives CDR1 SEHNR, CDR2 FQNEAQ (reference sequence). The CDR3 reads CASSSGTGSFDEQFF. The CDR3 nucleotides are TGTGCCAGCAGCTCGGGGACAGGGAGTTTCGATGAGCAGTTCTTC.

The genes are TRBV4-3 and TRBJ1-4; D not resolved. V was trimmed by 4 bases and J by 0 bases, leaving 18 bases between them. Per the germline V gene, CDR1 is LGHNA and CDR2 is YSLEER. This CDR3 region has 18 residues. The CDR3 here is CASSPLGAKFSTNEKLFF. In DNA form, the CDR3 reads TGCGCCAGCAGCCCCCTTGGAGCGAAGTTCTCAACTAATGAAAAACTGTTTTTT.

In its sample, this clone was seen a few times. The J gene is TRBJ2-3, the V gene TRBV15; 7 bases align to TRBD1. V lost 5 bases and J lost 0; bases outside the gene matches: 8. Germline CDR1 is LNHNV and CDR2 is YYDKDF (reference sequence). The CDR3 is 16 amino acids. The CDR3 DNA is TGTGCCACCAGCTACCACAGGGGAACTAGCACAGATACGCAGTATTTT. This translates into CATSYHRGTSTDTQYF.

This clone was detected a few times. This chain uses TRBV14 with TRBJ2-7; unclear D gene. From germline, CDR1 is SGHDN and CDR2 FVKESK. This CDR3 is built from 13 residues. Trimming stripped 4 bases from V and 0 bases from J, with 7 bases between. The CDR3 region is CASSPLSSYEQYF. The CDR3 coding sequence is TGTGCCAGCAGCCCCCTGTCCTCCTACGAGCAGTACTTC.

The V call is TRBV4-2, the J call TRBJ2-2; D might be TRBD2 (6 bases). Trimming took 0 bases from V and 5 from J, leaving 16 bases between them. The CDR3 has 17 residues. Germline lookup yields CDR1 LGHNA and CDR2 YNFKEQ. CDR3 bases: TGTGCCAGCAGCCAAGAGCCACTAGGGACTTTGACCGGGGAGCTGTTTTTT. Protein product: CASSQEPLGTLTGELFF.

The CDR3 region is CASSSLGRFWGTDTQYF. CDR3 DNA sequence: TGTGCCAGCAGCTCCCTAGGCAGGTTTTGGGGCACAGATACGCAGTATTTT. The chain combines TRBV5-8 with TRBJ2-3; D gene ambiguous. Germline V gene lookup returns CDR1 SGHTS and CDR2 YDEGEE. V dropped 3 bases and J dropped 1 base, with 18 bases sitting between them. There are 17 residues in the CDR3.

The CDR3 coding sequence is TGTGCCAGCAGCTCTCCCCCGGGACTAGCTTCCGATGAGCAGTTCTTC. As protein: CASSSPPGLASDEQFF. V is TRBV5-4 and J is TRBJ2-1; the match to TRBD2 covers 9 bases. Trimming took 3 bases from V and 8 from J; bases not matched to a gene: 12. This CDR3 has 16 residues. The germline CDR1 and CDR2 sequences are SGHNT and YYREEE (reference sequence).

This clone was seen a handful of times. The chain joins TRBV20-1 to TRBJ2-7; D remains ambiguous. The V end lost 4 bases, the J end lost 3 bases, and 7 bases lay between the germline ends. Germline CDR1 reads DFQATT; CDR2 reads SNEGSKA (reference sequence). This CDR3 comprises 11 residues. Here the CDR3 reads CSATGDYEQYF. The CDR3 DNA follows: TGCAGTGCTACAGGCGACTACGAGCAGTACTTC.

Remarks on this clone: Other DNA sequences within the sample encode an identical CDR3. The gene calls are TRBV7-2 and TRBJ1-4; D gene ambiguous. Germline V gene lookup returns CDR1 SGHTA and CDR2 FQGNSA. The V end was cut by 5 bases, the J end by 2 bases, with 9 bases between. The CDR3 has 14 residues. CDR3 residues: CASSLGGTNEKLFF. The CDR3, as DNA: TGTGCCAGCAGCCTGGGAGGCACTAATGAAAAACTGTTTTTT.

In this sample, this clone turned up a few times. The chain uses TRBV9 and TRBJ1-2; D is possibly TRBD1 (6 bases). This CDR3 has 18 residues. Germline loops: CDR1 SGDLS, CDR2 YYNGEE. Trimming removed 1 base from V and 7 bases from J, with 26 bases in between. The CDR3 region is CASSVSGHSPLSFFGYTF. CDR3 DNA sequence: TGTGCCAGCAGCGTATCGGGACATAGCCCACTAAGCTTCTTTGGCTACACCTTC.

The chain couples TRBV5-1 to TRBJ1-1, with 8 nucleotides matching TRBD1. CDR3 length: 17 amino acids. V lost 3 bases, J lost 1 base, and 11 bases stayed unmatched. Germline CDR1 is SGHRS and CDR2 is YFSETQ. The CDR3 spells CASSYQPTGVRNTEAFF. CDR3 bases: TGCGCCAGCAGCTACCAACCGACAGGGGTTAGGAACACTGAAGCTTTCTTT.

The chain combines TRBV7-9 with TRBJ2-7; 9 bases agree with TRBD1. CDR3 length equals 15 residues. The J segment lost 6 bases and the V segment lost 3 bases, leaving 9 bases of the junction unmatched. Germline-derived CDR1 and CDR2 are SEHNR and FQNEAQ (reference sequence). The CDR3, as DNA: TGTGCCAGCAGCTTGTCCGGGACAGGGCCTTTCGAGCAGTACTTC. It yields the protein CASSLSGTGPFEQYF.

CDR3 DNA: TGTGCCAGCAGCCAAACAGGGATCCGCTACGAGCAGTACTTC. Amino acids: CASSQTGIRYEQYF. The chain has TRBV7-2 and TRBJ2-7, with TRBD1 as a possible D gene (6 bases). This CDR3 has 14 residues. Trimming took 5 bases from V and 3 from J, leaving 14 bases between them. Germline CDR1 and CDR2: SGHTA and FQGNSA.

CDR3: CASRPDNPSYEQYF. CDR3 sequence (DNA): TGTGCCAGCAGACCGGACAACCCTTCCTACGAGCAGTACTTC. The chain carries TRBV27 and TRBJ2-7, with a tentative D call TRBD1 (5 bases). The CDR3 has 14 residues. The ends were cut back, 6 bases at V and 1 base at J, with 13 bases in the middle. Germline CDR1 and CDR2: MNHEY and SMNVEV (reference sequence).

The rearrangement joins TRBV27 to TRBJ2-2, with 7 bases aligning to TRBD2. This CDR3 is 17 amino acids long. CDR1 and CDR2 from the germline V gene are MNHEY and SMNVEV (reference sequence). Trimming removed 3 bases from V and 4 bases from J; junction bases left unmatched: 11. The CDR3 region is CASSFHKRGVSTGELFF. CDR3 DNA: TGTGCCAGCAGTTTTCACAAGCGGGGAGTGAGCACCGGGGAGCTGTTTTTT.

The chain recombines TRBV19 with TRBJ2-2; the D gene is possibly TRBD1 (6 bases). Trimming cost V 5 bases and J 0 bases, with 10 bases left between them. The CDR3 length is 15 residues. Germline V gene data show CDR1 as LNHDA and CDR2 as SQIVND (reference sequence). CDR3 sequence reads: CASSFRTANTGELFF. The CDR3 DNA is TGTGCCAGTAGTTTCCGGACAGCGAACACCGGGGAGCTGTTTTTT.

The V call is TRBV28, the J call TRBJ1-5; D possibly corresponds to TRBD1 (5 bases). The CDR3 is made up of 14 amino acids. Trimming shortened V by 6 bases and J by 5 bases, and 14 bases separated the two germline ends. The germline V gene encodes CDR1 MDHEN and CDR2 SYDVKM. CDR3 protein: CASRTRQNYQPQHF. DNA for the CDR3: TGTGCCAGCAGGACCCGACAGAACTATCAGCCCCAGCATTTT.